This T cell receptor beta chain comes out of a study of T cells after posttransplantation cyclophosphamide. Points from the study as a whole: Tissue-infiltrating T cells from skin or gut overlapped little with blood T cells. Recipient CMV seropositivity and CMV reactivation strongly tracked TRB clonality. Later post-transplant blood repertoires were often dominated by donor CD8+ memory clones.

This clone was observed a handful of times. Its antigen remains unknown. The germline V gene encodes CDR1 SGHDT and CDR2 YYEEEE. V was clipped by 3 bases and J by 11 bases, with 17 bases between them. This CDR3 is built from 13 residues. A marrow graft followed busulfan-fludarabine conditioning, with cyclophosphamide on days +3 and +4. The data were produced by immunoSEQ multiplex PCR, yet TCRdb's version contains in-frame clones alone and is incomplete. The sample carries thousands of clones, roughly two thirds recorded once. This receptor was obtained from a female patient aged 40-49 years who received an allogeneic stem cell transplant from a related donor, was CMV-positive, and had no GVHD. Some T cells may be graft donor cells. The sequencing here drew on CD8+ T cells sorted from PBMCs, taken about 1,200 days after allogeneic stem cell transplant with posttransplant cyclophosphamide. The chain couples TRBV5-6 to TRBJ1-1; D is possibly TRBD1 (6 bases). CDR3 amino acids: CASSSRSTGWAFF. The CDR3 bases are TGTGCCAGCAGCTCCCGCTCAACAGGGTGGGCTTTCTTT.